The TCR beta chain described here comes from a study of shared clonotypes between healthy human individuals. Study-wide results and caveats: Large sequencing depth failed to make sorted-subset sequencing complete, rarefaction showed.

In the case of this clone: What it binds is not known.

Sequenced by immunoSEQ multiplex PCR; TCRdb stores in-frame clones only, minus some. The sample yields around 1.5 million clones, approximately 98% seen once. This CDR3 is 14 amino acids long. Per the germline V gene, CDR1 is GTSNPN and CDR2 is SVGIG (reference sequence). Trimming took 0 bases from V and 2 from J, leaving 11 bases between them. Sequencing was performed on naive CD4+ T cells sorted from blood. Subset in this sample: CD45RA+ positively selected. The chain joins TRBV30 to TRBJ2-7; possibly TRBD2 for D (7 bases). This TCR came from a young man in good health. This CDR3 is CAWSVRGATYEQYF. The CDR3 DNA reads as TGTGCCTGGAGTGTACGGGGGGCGACCTACGAGCAGTACTTC.